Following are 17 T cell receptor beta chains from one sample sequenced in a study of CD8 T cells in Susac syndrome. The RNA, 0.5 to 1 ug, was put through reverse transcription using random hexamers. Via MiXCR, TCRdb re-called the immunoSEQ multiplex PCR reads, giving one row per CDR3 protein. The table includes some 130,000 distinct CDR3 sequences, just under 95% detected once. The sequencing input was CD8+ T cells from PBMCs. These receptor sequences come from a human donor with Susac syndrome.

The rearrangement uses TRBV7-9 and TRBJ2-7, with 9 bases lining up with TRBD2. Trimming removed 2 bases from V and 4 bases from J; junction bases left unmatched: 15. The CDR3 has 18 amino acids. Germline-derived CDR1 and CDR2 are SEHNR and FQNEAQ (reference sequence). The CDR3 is CASSLPPLAGVLRYEQYF. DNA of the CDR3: TGTGCCAGCAGCTTACCGCCCTTAGCGGGAGTGCTTAGATACGAGCAGTACTTC.

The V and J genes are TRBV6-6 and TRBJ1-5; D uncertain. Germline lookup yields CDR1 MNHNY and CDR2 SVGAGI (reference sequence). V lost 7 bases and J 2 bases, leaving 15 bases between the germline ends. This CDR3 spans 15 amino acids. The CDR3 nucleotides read TGTGCCAGCAAAGAGGGTCTTGTGGGCAATCAGCCCCAGCATTTT. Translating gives CASKEGLVGNQPQHF.

Here the CDR3 reads CASRPRIGRAKDTQYF. The CDR3 DNA reads as TGTGCCAGCAGGCCCCGCATCGGCAGGGCGAAAGATACGCAGTATTTT. This chain connects TRBV7-9 to TRBJ2-3; tentative D call: TRBD1 (5 bases). The CDR3 is 16 amino acids. From germline, CDR1 is SEHNR and CDR2 FQNEAQ (reference sequence). V gave up 6 bases and J gave up 5 bases, with 21 bases separating them.

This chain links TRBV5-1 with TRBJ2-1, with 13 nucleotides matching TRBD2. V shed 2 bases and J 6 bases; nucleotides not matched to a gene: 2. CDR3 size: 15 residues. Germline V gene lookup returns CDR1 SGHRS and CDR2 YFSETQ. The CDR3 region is CASSLGTSGANEQFF. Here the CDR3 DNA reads TGCGCCAGCAGCTTAGGGACTAGCGGGGCCAATGAGCAGTTCTTC.

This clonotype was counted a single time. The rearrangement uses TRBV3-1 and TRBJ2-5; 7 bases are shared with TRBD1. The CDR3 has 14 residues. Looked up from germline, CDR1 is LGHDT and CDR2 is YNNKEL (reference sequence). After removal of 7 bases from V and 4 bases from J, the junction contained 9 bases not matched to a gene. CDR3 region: CASNKQGRGETQYF. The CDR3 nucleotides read TGTGCCAGCAACAAACAGGGGCGCGGAGAGACCCAGTACTTC.

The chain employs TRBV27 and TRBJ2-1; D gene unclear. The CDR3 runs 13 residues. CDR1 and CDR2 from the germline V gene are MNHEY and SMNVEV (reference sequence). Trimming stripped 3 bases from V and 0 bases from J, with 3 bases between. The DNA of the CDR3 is TGTGCCAGCAGTTTCAGCTCCTACAATGAGCAGTTCTTC. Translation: CASSFSSYNEQFF.

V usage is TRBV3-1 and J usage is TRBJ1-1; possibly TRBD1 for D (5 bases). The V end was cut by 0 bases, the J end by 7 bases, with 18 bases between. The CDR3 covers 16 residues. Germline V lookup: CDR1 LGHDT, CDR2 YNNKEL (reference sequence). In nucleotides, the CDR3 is TGTGCCAGCAGCCAAGATGGTGGGGGAAGGATGATTGAAGCTTTCTTT. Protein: CASSQDGGGRMIEAFF.

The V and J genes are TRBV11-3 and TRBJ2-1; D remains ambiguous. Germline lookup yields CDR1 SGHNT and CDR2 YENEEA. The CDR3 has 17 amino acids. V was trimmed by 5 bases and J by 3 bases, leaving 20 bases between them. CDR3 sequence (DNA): TGTGCCAGCAGCCTACTACCCCTTTGGGATTACTACAATGAGCAGTTCTTC. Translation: CASSLLPLWDYYNEQFF.

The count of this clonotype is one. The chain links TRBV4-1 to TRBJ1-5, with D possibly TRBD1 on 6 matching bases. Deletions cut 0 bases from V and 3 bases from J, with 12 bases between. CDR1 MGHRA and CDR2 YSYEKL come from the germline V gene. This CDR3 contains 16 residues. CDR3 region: CASSQDIGGPNQPQHF. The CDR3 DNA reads TGCGCCAGCAGCCAAGACATCGGGGGGCCCAATCAGCCCCAGCATTTT.

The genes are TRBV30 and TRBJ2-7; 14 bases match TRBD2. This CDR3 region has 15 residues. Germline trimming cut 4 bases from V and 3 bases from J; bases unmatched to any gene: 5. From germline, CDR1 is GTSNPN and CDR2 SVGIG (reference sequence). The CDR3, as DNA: TGTGCCTGGACGTTAGGGACTAGCGGGAGCTACGAGCAGTACTTC. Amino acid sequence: CAWTLGTSGSYEQYF.

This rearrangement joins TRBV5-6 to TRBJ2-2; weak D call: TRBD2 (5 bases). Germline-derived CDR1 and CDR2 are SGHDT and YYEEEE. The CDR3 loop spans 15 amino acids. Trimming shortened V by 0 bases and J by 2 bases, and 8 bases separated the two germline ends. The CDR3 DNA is TGTGCCAGCAGCTTGGCTCCGGGAAACACCGGGGAGCTGTTTTTT. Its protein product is CASSLAPGNTGELFF.

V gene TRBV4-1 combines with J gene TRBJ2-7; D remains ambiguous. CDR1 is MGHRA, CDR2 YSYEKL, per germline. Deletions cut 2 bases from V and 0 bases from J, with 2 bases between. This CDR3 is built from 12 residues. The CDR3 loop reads CASSQPSYEQYF. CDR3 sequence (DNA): TGCGCCAGCAGCCAACCCTCCTACGAGCAGTACTTC.

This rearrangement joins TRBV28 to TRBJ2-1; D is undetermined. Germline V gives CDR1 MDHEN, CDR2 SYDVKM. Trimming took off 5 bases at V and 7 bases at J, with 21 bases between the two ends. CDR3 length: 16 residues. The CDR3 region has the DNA TGTGCCAGCAGTCCCGACTTGCCCCCCCCCAATAATGAGCAGTTCTTC. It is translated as CASSPDLPPPNNEQFF.

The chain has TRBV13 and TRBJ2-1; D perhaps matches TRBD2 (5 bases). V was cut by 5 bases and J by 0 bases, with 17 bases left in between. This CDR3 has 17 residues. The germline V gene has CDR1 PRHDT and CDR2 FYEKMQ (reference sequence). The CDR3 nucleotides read TGTGCCAGCAGCCCATCCCTGGCTAGCAGCTCCTACAATGAGCAGTTCTTC. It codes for CASSPSLASSSYNEQFF.

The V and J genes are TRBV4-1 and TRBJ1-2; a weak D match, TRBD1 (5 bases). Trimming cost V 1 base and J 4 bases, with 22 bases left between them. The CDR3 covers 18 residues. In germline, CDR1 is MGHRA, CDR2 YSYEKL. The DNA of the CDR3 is TGCGCCAGCAGCCAAGCGTGGGCCCTCGGGGCGCGGGGCTATGGCTACACCTTC. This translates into CASSQAWALGARGYGYTF.

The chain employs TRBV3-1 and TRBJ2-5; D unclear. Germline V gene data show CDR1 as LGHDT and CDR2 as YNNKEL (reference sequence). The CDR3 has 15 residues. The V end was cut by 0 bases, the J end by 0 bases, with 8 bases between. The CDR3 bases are TGTGCCAGCAGCCAAGAGGCCGCGTACCAAGAGACCCAGTACTTC. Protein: CASSQEAAYQETQYF.

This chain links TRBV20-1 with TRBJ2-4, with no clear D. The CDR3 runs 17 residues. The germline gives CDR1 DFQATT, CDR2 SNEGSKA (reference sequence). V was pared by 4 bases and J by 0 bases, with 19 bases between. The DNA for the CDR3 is TGCAGTGCTACGGCTATTTATTCTGTAAGAGCCAAAAACATTCAGTACTTC. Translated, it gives CSATAIYSVRAKNIQYF.